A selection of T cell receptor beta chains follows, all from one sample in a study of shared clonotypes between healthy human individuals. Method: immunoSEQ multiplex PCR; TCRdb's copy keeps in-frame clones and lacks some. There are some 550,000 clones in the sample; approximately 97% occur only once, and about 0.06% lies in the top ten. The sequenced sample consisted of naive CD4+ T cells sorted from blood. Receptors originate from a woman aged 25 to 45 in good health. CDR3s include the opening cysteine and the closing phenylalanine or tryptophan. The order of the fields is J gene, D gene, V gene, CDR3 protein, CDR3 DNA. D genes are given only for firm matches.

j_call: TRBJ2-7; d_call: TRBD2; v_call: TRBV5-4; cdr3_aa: CASSFSLAGRYEQYF; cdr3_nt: TGTGCCAGCAGCTTCAGTCTAGCGGGGAGATACGAGCAGTACTTC
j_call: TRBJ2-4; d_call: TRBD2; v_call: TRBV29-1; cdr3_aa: CSVAAGATFVQYF; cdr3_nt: TGCAGCGTTGCAGCGGGAGCAACTTTCGTTCAGTACTTC
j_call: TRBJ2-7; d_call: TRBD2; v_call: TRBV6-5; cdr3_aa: CASSHGTSVSYEQYF; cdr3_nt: TGTGCCAGCAGTCACGGGACTAGCGTCTCCTACGAGCAGTACTTC
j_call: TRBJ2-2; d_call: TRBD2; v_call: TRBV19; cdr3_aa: CASSTTHSGLAGGVTGELFF; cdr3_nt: TGTGCCAGTAGTACGACACACTCGGGACTAGCGGGAGGGGTCACCGGGGAGCTGTTTTTT
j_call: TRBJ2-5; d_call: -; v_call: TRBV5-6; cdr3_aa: CASRREGAETQYF; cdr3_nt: TGTGCCAGCAGACGGGAGGGGGCCGAGACCCAGTACTTC
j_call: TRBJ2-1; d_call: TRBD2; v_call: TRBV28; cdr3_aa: CASSFPLVPTGTSGLNEQFF; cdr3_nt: TGTGCCAGCAGTTTCCCCCTGGTCCCGACCGGGACTAGCGGACTCAATGAGCAGTTCTTC
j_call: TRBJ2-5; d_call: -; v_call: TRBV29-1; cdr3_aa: CSVEGGSETQYF; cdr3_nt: TGCAGCGTTGAAGGGGGCAGCGAGACCCAGTACTTC
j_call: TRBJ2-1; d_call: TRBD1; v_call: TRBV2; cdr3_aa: CASSGFWGQSSYNEQFF; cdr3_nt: TGTGCCAGCAGTGGCTTCTGGGGACAGAGCTCCTACAATGAGCAGTTCTTC
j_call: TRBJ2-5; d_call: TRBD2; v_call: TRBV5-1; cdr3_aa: CASSLEPAGIQETQYF; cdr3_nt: TGCGCCAGCAGCTTGGAGCCAGCGGGGATACAAGAGACCCAGTACTTC
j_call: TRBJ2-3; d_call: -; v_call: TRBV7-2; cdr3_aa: CASSYRRSRTDTQYF; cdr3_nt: TGTGCCAGCAGCTATCGTCGTTCCCGCACAGATACGCAGTATTTT
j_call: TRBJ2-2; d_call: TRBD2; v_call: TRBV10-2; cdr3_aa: CASSPGTGTSGSPNTGELFF; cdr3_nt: TGCGCCAGCAGTCCCGGCACCGGGACTAGCGGGAGTCCTAACACCGGGGAGCTGTTTTTT
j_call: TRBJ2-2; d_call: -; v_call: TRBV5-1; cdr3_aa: CASSLEVAGHTGELFF; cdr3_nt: TGCGCCAGCAGCTTGGAAGTGGCGGGGCACACCGGGGAGCTGTTTTTT